Shown below are 20 T cell receptor beta chains from a single sample sequenced in a study of patients and donors after allogeneic stem cell transplantation. TCRdb called the RT-PCR reads again in MiXCR, with one record for every CDR3 protein. The table has 7,000 to 9,000 distinct CDR3 sequences, 9.5% to 13% seen once. Material for sequencing was blood, either unsorted or a sorted T cell fraction (not recorded which). Receptors were obtained from a human donor who was either an allogeneic HSCT recipient or a stem cell or donor lymphocyte infusion donor (not recorded which). It is not recorded whose cells these are; they may come from a transplant donor.

This clonotype has a count of ten or more. CDR3 loop: CASGPRGLSDADTQYF. CDR3 DNA: TGTGCTAGTGGTCCCCGGGGGCTATCAGATGCAGATACGCAGTATTTT. The chain carries TRBV12-5 and TRBJ2-3; D might be TRBD1 or TRBD2, each matching 6 bases. V lost 5 bases, J lost 4 bases, and 19 bases lay in between. CDR1 and CDR2 (germline): LGHNT, FRNRAP. The CDR3 sequence is 16 residues long. The variable domain in full, with the rest retrieved from reference TRBV12-5 and TRBJ2-3, is DARVTQTPRHKVTEMGQEVTMRCQPILGHNTVFWYRQTMMQGLELLAYFRNRAPLDDSGMPKDRFSAEMPDATLATLKIQPSEPRDSAVYFCASGPRGLSDADTQYFGPGTRLTVL.

This chain connects TRBV5-1 to TRBJ2-5, with D uncertain. The CDR3 totals 14 residues. Trimming took off 5 bases at V and 2 bases at J, with 13 bases between the two ends. The germline V gene has CDR1 SGHRS and CDR2 YFSETQ. CDR3 nucleotide sequence: TGCGCCAGCAGTGCTCACAGTTCACAAGAGACCCAGTACTTC. Its protein is CASSAHSSQETQYF.

This clonotype appeared many times. This sequence joins TRBV7-2 and TRBJ1-2; D is unclear. V shed 5 bases and J shed 4 bases, with 17 bases lying between them. This CDR3 comprises 15 residues. Germline V gene data show CDR1 as SGHTA and CDR2 as FQGNSA. The CDR3 bases are TGTGCCAGCAGCCCCCCGACCGCGGCCCCCTATGGCTACACCTTC. Translated, it gives CASSPPTAAPYGYTF.

The genes are TRBV28 and TRBJ1-6, with D unclear. Trimming shortened V by 6 bases and J by 6 bases, and 12 bases separated the two germline ends. The germline gives CDR1 MDHEN, CDR2 SYDVKM. This CDR3 has 14 amino acids. DNA of the CDR3: TGTGCCAGCAGGGGGTGGGAGGTTAATTCACCCCTCCACTTT. Amino acid sequence: CASRGWEVNSPLHF.

This clonotype came up a few times. This chain links TRBV7-2 with TRBJ1-1; 7 nucleotides line up with TRBD1. Trimming at V came to 1 base and at J to 3 bases, leaving 5 bases not matched to a gene. Per the germline V gene, CDR1 is SGHTA and CDR2 is FQGNSA. This CDR3 has 15 residues. The CDR3 bases are TGTGCCAGCAGCTTAGATGTCAGGGGGGACACTGAAGCTTTCTTT. It codes for CASSLDVRGDTEAFF.

The rearrangement uses TRBV29-1 and TRBJ2-3; perhaps TRBD1 as D (6 bases). The V gene's germline CDR1 is SQVTM and CDR2 ANQGSEA. The V end was cut by 5 bases, the J end by 3 bases, with 6 bases between. CDR3 length equals 11 residues. CDR3 protein: CSVRGTDTQYF. DNA for the CDR3: TGCAGCGTTAGGGGGACAGATACGCAGTATTTT.

V is TRBV15 and J is TRBJ1-5; D unclear. V was cut by 1 base and J by 6 bases, with 10 bases left in between. Germline CDR1 is LNHNV and CDR2 is YYDKDF (reference sequence). The CDR3 spans 14 residues. As DNA, the CDR3 is TGTGCCACCAGCAGAGGGTGGGGTCGTCAGCCCCAGCATTTT. This encodes CATSRGWGRQPQHF.

In this sample, this clonotype turned up many times. V is TRBV5-8 and J is TRBJ1-5, with 11 bases matching TRBD1. The CDR3 covers 18 residues. Per the germline V gene, CDR1 is SGHTS and CDR2 is YDEGEE. Trimming removed 4 bases from V and 8 bases from J; junction bases left unmatched: 17. Here the CDR3 reads CASSPRRTGGVGGKPQHF. CDR3 bases: TGTGCCAGCAGCCCACGGAGGACAGGGGGCGTGGGAGGAAAGCCCCAGCATTTT.

In its sample, this clonotype was seen many times. The J gene is TRBJ1-2, the V gene TRBV2; no reliable D call. Germline V CDR1 and CDR2: SNHLY, FYNNEI. The CDR3 extends over 12 amino acids. Trimming removed 7 bases from V and 0 bases from J, with 6 bases in between. The CDR3 loop is CASTASNYGYTF. CDR3 nucleotide sequence: TGTGCCAGCACAGCGTCTAACTATGGCTACACCTTC.

A remark on this clonotype: This sequence may be a read error, since a much larger clone differs from it by one base. The chain joins TRBV24-1 to TRBJ1-2, with TRBD1 matching 7 bases. This CDR3 comprises 17 residues. Germline lookup yields CDR1 KGHDR and CDR2 SFDVKD. The CDR3 DNA reads TGTGCCACCAGTGAGCAGGACAGGACCAAACCCTCCTATTGCTACACCTTC. As protein: CATSEQDRTKPSYCYTF.

This clonotype was seen many times. Written as DNA, the CDR3 is TGCAGCGTTAGTCTTTTGGATGGTCAGCCCCAGCATTTT. This translates into CSVSLLDGQPQHF. V and J are TRBV29-1 and TRBJ1-5; D unresolved. Trimming took off 5 bases at V and 6 bases at J, with 14 bases between the two ends. In germline, CDR1 is SQVTM, CDR2 ANQGSEA. The CDR3 sequence is 13 residues long.

The CDR3 region has the DNA TGTGCCAGCAGCCAATTCACTGAAGCTTTCTTT. It specifies CASSQFTEAFF. The chain carries TRBV3-1 and TRBJ1-1; D uncertain. Per the germline V gene, CDR1 is LGHDT and CDR2 is YNNKEL (reference sequence). The V and J ends lost 2 bases and 4 bases respectively, with 2 bases between them. The CDR3 is made up of 11 amino acids. Based on the CDR3 plus reference TRBV3-1 and TRBJ1-1, the full variable domain is DTAVSQTPKYLVTQMGNDKSIKCEQNLGHDTMYWYKQDSKKFLKIMFSYNNKELIINETVPNRFSPKSPDKAHLNLHINSLELGDSAVYFCASSQFTEAFFGQGTRLTVV.

This rearrangement joins TRBV20-1 to TRBJ2-5; D not resolved. There are 16 residues in the CDR3. Per the germline V gene, CDR1 is DFQATT and CDR2 is SNEGSKA (reference sequence). V was shortened by 2 bases and J by 4 bases, with 20 bases between the two germline ends. Written as DNA, the CDR3 is TGCAGTGCTAGACCAGATAGTGGGTTTGTTGGAGAGACCCAGTACTTC. This translates into CSARPDSGFVGETQYF.

This chain links TRBV18 with TRBJ2-7; TRBD1 is a possible D gene (5 bases). Germline V CDR1 and CDR2: KGHSH, LQKENI. Trimming stripped 3 bases from V and 1 base from J, with 7 bases between. The CDR3 runs 13 residues. CDR3 region: CASSPPGSYEQYF. CDR3 bases: TGTGCCAGCTCACCCCCAGGGTCCTACGAGCAGTACTTC.

This clonotype came up a few times. This chain links TRBV6-1 with TRBJ2-3; D is unclear. The CDR3 covers 13 residues. Germline assignment: CDR1 MNHNS and CDR2 SASEGT. The V end was cut by 4 bases, the J end by 5 bases, with 10 bases between. Here the CDR3 reads CASSGPGRDTQYF. CDR3 sequence (DNA): TGTGCCAGCAGTGGTCCGGGTCGAGATACGCAGTATTTT.

This clonotype was observed a few times. The J gene is TRBJ1-2, the V gene TRBV5-8; D is ambiguous. The CDR3 covers 11 residues. The V gene lost 3 bases and the J gene lost 7 bases, with 7 bases spanning the gap. Germline V CDR1 and CDR2: SGHTS, YDEGEE. The CDR3 DNA is TGTGCCAGCAGCTCTCGACGTGGCTACACCTTC. Protein: CASSSRRGYTF.

By share, this clonotype counts as medium-sized (0.01 to 0.1%). This sequence joins TRBV11-2 and TRBJ2-2, with 7 bases aligning to TRBD2. V was clipped by 7 bases and J by 6 bases; unmatched bases: 11. The V gene's germline CDR1 is SGHAT and CDR2 FQNNGV. This CDR3 comprises 15 residues. CDR3 sequence reads: CASTIGRGNPGELFF. The CDR3 bases are TGTGCCAGCACCATAGGGCGGGGGAATCCCGGGGAGCTGTTTTTT.

This clonotype was observed at least ten times. The genes are TRBV12-3 or TRBV12-4 and TRBJ2-5; 11 bases fit TRBD2. This CDR3 spans 19 amino acids. V shed 7 bases, J shed 1 base, and the junction held 17 bases outside the gene matches. CDR3 sequence: CASTPLAGGSSSVQETQYF. The CDR3 nucleotides read TGTGCCAGCACCCCCCTAGCGGGGGGCTCTTCGTCGGTCCAAGAGACCCAGTACTTC.

This clonotype was detected only a few times. The rearrangement joins TRBV5-6 to TRBJ1-4; no clear D. The CDR3 covers 13 residues. The germline CDR1 and CDR2 sequences are SGHDT and YYEEEE. V was cut by 0 bases and J by 10 bases, with 10 bases left in between. The DNA of the CDR3 is TGTGCCAGCAGCTTGGCCTCCCCGGGAAAACTGTTTTTT. Translated: CASSLASPGKLFF.

As for this clonotype: Since a much larger clone is just one base distant, this may be a read error. V usage is TRBV9 and J usage is TRBJ2-7; perhaps D is TRBD1 or TRBD2 (5 bases each). The germline V gene has CDR1 SGDLS and CDR2 YYNGEE. The V gene lost 0 bases and the J gene lost 6 bases, with 13 bases spanning the gap. This CDR3 is built from 14 residues. CDR3 coding DNA: TGTGCCAGCAGCGTAGGGGCAGGGAGCCTCGAGCAGTACTTC. It yields the protein CASSVGAGSLEQYF.